Each of the 15 T cell receptor beta chains below was sequenced from the same sample in a study of cytomegalovirus exposure and HLA in healthy donors. This table comes from immunoSEQ multiplex PCR, and its TCRdb copy is limited to in-frame clones, with some not included. The sample yields some 250,000 clones, almost 90% seen once. The sample consisted of PBMCs. Every receptor here comes from a woman under 30 in good health and CMV-seronegative.

The chain employs TRBV9 and TRBJ1-1; D perhaps matches TRBD1 (5 bases). Looked up from germline, CDR1 is SGDLS and CDR2 is YYNGEE. The CDR3 is made up of 14 amino acids. Trimming took off 1 base at V and 11 bases at J, with 18 bases between the two ends. This chain's CDR3 is CASSVSGLQSQAFF. The CDR3 nucleotides read TGTGCCAGCAGCGTATCAGGGCTGCAGTCTCAGGCTTTCTTT. Full variable domain (rest looked up from reference TRBV9 and TRBJ1-1): DSGVTQTPKHLITATGQRVTLRCSPRSGDLSVYWYQQSLDQGLQFLIQYYNGEERAKGNILERFSAQQFPDLHSELNLSSLELGDSALYFCASSVSGLQSQAFFGQGTRLTVV.

The chain employs TRBV7-2 and TRBJ1-5; D call uncertain. Germline V gives CDR1 SGHTA, CDR2 FQGNSA. CDR3 size: 12 residues. With 1 base removed from V and 9 bases from J, the gap between germline ends came to 7 bases. CDR3 region: CASSLDLGPQHF. The CDR3 nucleotides read TGTGCCAGCAGCTTAGACCTAGGGCCCCAGCATTTT. Supplemented by reference TRBV7-2 and TRBJ1-5, the full variable domain reads GAGVSQSPSNKVTEKGKDVELRCDPISGHTALYWYRQSLGQGLEFLIYFQGNSAPDKSGLPSDRFSAERTGGSVSTLTIQRTQQEDSAVYLCASSLDLGPQHFGDGTRLSIL.

The chain uses TRBV28 and TRBJ2-7; D remains unclear. The V end was cut by 5 bases, the J end by 2 bases, with 10 bases between. The CDR3 totals 13 residues. Germline V gene lookup returns CDR1 MDHEN and CDR2 SYDVKM. The CDR3 DNA follows: TGTGCCAGCAGTGGCCTGGCCCCCTACGAGCAGTACTTC. This encodes CASSGLAPYEQYF.

This CDR3 reads CASRTGQGNSPLHF. The CDR3 coding sequence is TGTGCCAGCAGGACGGGACAGGGGAATTCACCCCTCCACTTT. The V gene is TRBV6-6, the J gene TRBJ1-6; 10 positions match TRBD1. The V gene end was trimmed by 6 bases and the J gene end by 7 bases; junction bases not matched to a gene: 3. The CDR3 loop spans 14 amino acids. Germline-derived CDR1 and CDR2 are MNHNY and SVGAGI (reference sequence).

This rearrangement joins TRBV11-1 to TRBJ2-2, with 12 bases fitting TRBD2. The CDR3 spans 15 residues. Unmatched junction bases numbered 5, after V lost 5 bases and J lost 7 bases. Germline V CDR1 and CDR2: SGHAT, FQDESV (reference sequence). CDR3 sequence (DNA): TGTGCCAGCAGCCCCACTAGCGGGGGGATCGGGGAGCTGTTTTTT. Its protein is CASSPTSGGIGELFF. The full variable domain, rest sourced from reference TRBV11-1 and TRBJ2-2, is EAEVAQSPRYKITEKSQAVAFWCDPISGHATLYWYRQILGQGPELLVQFQDESVVDDSQLPKDRFSAERLKGVDSTLKIQPAELGDSAMYLCASSPTSGGIGELFFGEGSRLTVL.

The chain links TRBV19 to TRBJ1-1; 7 nucleotides align to TRBD1. V was pared by 5 bases and J by 3 bases, with 6 bases of the junction left unmatched. CDR1 and CDR2 from the germline V gene are LNHDA and SQIVND (reference sequence). The CDR3 runs to 14 residues. The CDR3 region is CASSRQGGDTEAFF. The CDR3 DNA reads TGTGCCAGTAGTCGACAGGGCGGGGACACTGAAGCTTTCTTT.

V and J are TRBV28 and TRBJ2-1, with 9 bases fitting TRBD2. V dropped 10 bases and J dropped 3; count of bases not matched to a gene: 7. The CDR3 is 14 residues long. The germline V gene has CDR1 MDHEN and CDR2 SYDVKM. The CDR3 DNA sequence: TGTGCCACCTGTAGCGGGGGCAGCTACAATGAGCAGTTCTTC. Translating gives CATCSGGSYNEQFF.

This clone was seen a single time. The rearrangement uses TRBV6-5 and TRBJ1-1, with D unresolved. The CDR3 consists of 14 residues. Germline CDR1 MNHEY, CDR2 SVGAGI. With 0 bases removed from V and 5 bases from J, the gap between germline ends came to 10 bases. The CDR3, as DNA: TGTGCCAGCAGTTACTCTGGGCGACCAACTGAAGCTTTCTTT. This translates into CASSYSGRPTEAFF.

J is TRBJ2-3 and V is TRBV29-1; 10 bases agree with TRBD2. CDR3 length: 16 residues. CDR1 and CDR2 (germline): SQVTM, ANQGSEA. V lost 5 bases, J lost 3 bases, and 11 bases stayed unmatched. In nucleotides, the CDR3 is TGCAGCGTTCGCTTACTAGCGGGGTATCAGACAGATACGCAGTATTTT. It encodes CSVRLLAGYQTDTQYF.

Only one count was recorded for this clone. This chain connects TRBV5-4 to TRBJ2-3; TRBD2 is a possible D gene (7 bases). The V end was cut by 3 bases, the J end by 0 bases, with 17 bases between. Germline V gene data show CDR1 as SGHNT and CDR2 as YYREEE (reference sequence). This CDR3 has 17 residues. In DNA form, the CDR3 reads TGTGCCAGCAGCTCCCATCTCGGGGGGCTAAGCACAGATACGCAGTATTTT. It yields the protein CASSSHLGGLSTDTQYF.

The chain joins TRBV5-5 to TRBJ2-1; TRBD1 agrees at 8 bases. Germline CDR1 is SGHKS and CDR2 is YYEKEE (reference sequence). After removal of 5 bases from V and 4 bases from J, the junction contained 11 bases not matched to a gene. This CDR3 is 16 amino acids long. CDR3 residues: CASRRTGSEAYNEQFF. The CDR3 coding sequence is TGTGCCAGCAGGAGGACAGGGAGCGAGGCTTACAATGAGCAGTTCTTC.

The chain is built from TRBV27 and TRBJ2-5; 10 bases align to TRBD1. Germline V gene lookup returns CDR1 MNHEY and CDR2 SMNVEV (reference sequence). There are 13 residues in the CDR3. J gave up 4 bases and V 6 bases, and 2 bases lay outside the gene matches. The CDR3 loop is CASRGQGLETQYF. The DNA of the CDR3 is TGTGCCAGCAGGGGACAGGGGTTAGAGACCCAGTACTTC.

This chain links TRBV29-1 with TRBJ1-1; tentatively, D is TRBD1 (6 bases). V dropped 6 bases and J dropped 0 bases, with 11 bases sitting between them. This CDR3 is 13 amino acids long. Germline V gene data show CDR1 as SQVTM and CDR2 as ANQGSEA. CDR3 coding DNA: TGCAGCGTAAGACAGGTCCTGAACACTGAAGCTTTCTTT. It specifies CSVRQVLNTEAFF.

This chain uses TRBV5-4 with TRBJ1-1, with 10 bases lining up with TRBD1. Trimming at V came to 4 bases and at J to 2 bases, leaving 2 bases not matched to a gene. Germline V gene lookup returns CDR1 SGHNT and CDR2 YYREEE (reference sequence). This CDR3 comprises 14 residues. CDR3 residues: CASSGTGANTEAFF. The CDR3 nucleotides read TGTGCCAGCAGCGGGACAGGGGCCAACACTGAAGCTTTCTTT.

The V call is TRBV4-1, the J call TRBJ1-5; D is uncertain. Germline assignment: CDR1 MGHRA and CDR2 YSYEKL. V lost 6 bases to trimming and J lost 7 bases, with 10 bases between them. The CDR3 loop spans 12 amino acids. CDR3: CASSQLGQPQHF. DNA for the CDR3: TGCGCCAGCAGTCAACTGGGCCAGCCCCAGCATTTT.